The rows below give T cell receptor beta chains drawn from one sample of a study of cytomegalovirus exposure and HLA in healthy donors. TCRdb's table, derived via immunoSEQ multiplex PCR, lists solely in-frame clones and lacks some. The sample yields about 140,000 clones, roughly 77% seen once. Sequenced material: PBMCs. These receptors were taken from a woman in her 30s in good health and CMV-seronegative. CDR3s leave out the opening cysteine and the closing phenylalanine or tryptophan.

CDR3 protein: ASRGGGTGELF
V gene: TRBV28
CDR3 length: 11
J gene: TRBJ2-2

CDR3 protein: ASSQGQGYSPLH
V gene: TRBV6-5
CDR3 length: 12
J gene: TRBJ1-6

CDR3 protein: ASSSVAGGPNEQF
V gene: TRBV5-8
CDR3 length: 13
J gene: TRBJ2-1

CDR3 protein: ASSLSRGYEQY
V gene: TRBV18
CDR3 length: 11
J gene: TRBJ2-7

CDR3 protein: ASSLAKTSGRMF
V gene: TRBV7-2
CDR3 length: 12
J gene: TRBJ2-1

CDR3 protein: AWTRGGRADTQY
V gene: TRBV30
CDR3 length: 12
J gene: TRBJ2-3

CDR3 protein: ASSSSIRSGANVLT
V gene: TRBV6-5
CDR3 length: 14
J gene: TRBJ2-6

CDR3 protein: ASRLLAVDTQY
V gene: TRBV28
CDR3 length: 11
J gene: TRBJ2-3

CDR3 protein: ASSFVRESYEQY
V gene: TRBV11-2
CDR3 length: 12
J gene: TRBJ2-7

CDR3 protein: ASSQVVNRNNQPQH
V gene: TRBV4-1
CDR3 length: 14
J gene: TRBJ1-5

CDR3 protein: ASSLIRLAGDNEQF
V gene: TRBV7-9
CDR3 length: 14
J gene: TRBJ2-1

CDR3 protein: ASRLCGGLTSTGELF
V gene: TRBV12-2
CDR3 length: 15
J gene: TRBJ2-2

CDR3 protein: ASSLDSGTEAF
V gene: TRBV7-9
CDR3 length: 11
J gene: TRBJ1-1

CDR3 protein: ASRIDSTYEQY
V gene: TRBV6-5
CDR3 length: 11
J gene: TRBJ2-7

CDR3 protein: ASMGGAGTGELF
V gene: TRBV2
CDR3 length: 12
J gene: TRBJ2-2

CDR3 protein: ASSEPDRGNNEQF
V gene: TRBV25-1
CDR3 length: 13
J gene: TRBJ2-1

CDR3 protein: ASSWTAVNEKLF
V gene: TRBV28
CDR3 length: 12
J gene: TRBJ1-4

CDR3 protein: ASSLEGGPDTQY
V gene: TRBV5-5
CDR3 length: 12
J gene: TRBJ2-3

CDR3 protein: ASSLRDRDRETQY
V gene: TRBV28
CDR3 length: 13
J gene: TRBJ2-5

CDR3 protein: SSSLGVSGSGFEQY
V gene: TRBV7-9
CDR3 length: 14
J gene: TRBJ2-7

CDR3 protein: ASSLGQSYGYT
V gene: TRBV11-1
CDR3 length: 11
J gene: TRBJ1-2

CDR3 protein: ASSPGQGAQPQH
V gene: TRBV18
CDR3 length: 12
J gene: TRBJ1-5

CDR3 protein: ASSGTSGVNEQF
V gene: TRBV19
CDR3 length: 12
J gene: TRBJ2-1

CDR3 protein: ASSYRGADTQY
V gene: TRBV6-6
CDR3 length: 11
J gene: TRBJ2-3

CDR3 protein: ASSLRAGEQETQY
V gene: TRBV7-9
CDR3 length: 13
J gene: TRBJ2-5

CDR3 protein: ASSILSGNTIY
V gene: TRBV19
CDR3 length: 11
J gene: TRBJ1-3

CDR3 protein: ASKMTRGNEKLF
V gene: TRBV6-4
CDR3 length: 12
J gene: TRBJ1-4

CDR3 protein: ATYSVERASPLH
V gene: TRBV6-5
CDR3 length: 12
J gene: TRBJ1-6

CDR3 protein: ASAEGRGGNEQF
V gene: TRBV2
CDR3 length: 12
J gene: TRBJ2-1

CDR3 protein: ASSVASQGSGETQY
V gene: TRBV9
CDR3 length: 14
J gene: TRBJ2-5

CDR3 protein: AWTPGLLARYEQY
V gene: TRBV30
CDR3 length: 13
J gene: TRBJ2-7

CDR3 protein: ASSPTGENYEQY
V gene: TRBV6-4
CDR3 length: 12
J gene: TRBJ2-7

CDR3 protein: ASSIIGDTEAF
V gene: TRBV19
CDR3 length: 11
J gene: TRBJ1-1

CDR3 protein: ASSAGGLAVTNEQF
V gene: TRBV5-4
CDR3 length: 14
J gene: TRBJ2-1

CDR3 protein: ASSLEAGGHSYWRDTQY
V gene: TRBV7-2
CDR3 length: 17
J gene: TRBJ2-3

CDR3 protein: ASSGPGQGLGYT
V gene: TRBV28
CDR3 length: 12
J gene: TRBJ1-2

CDR3 protein: ASRRERDTEAF
V gene: TRBV2
CDR3 length: 11
J gene: TRBJ1-1

CDR3 protein: ASSGTGTNSPLH
V gene: TRBV28
CDR3 length: 12
J gene: TRBJ1-6

CDR3 protein: ASSPGQDYEQY
V gene: TRBV18
CDR3 length: 11
J gene: TRBJ2-7

CDR3 protein: ASSLRTGNSNQPQH
V gene: TRBV5-4
CDR3 length: 14
J gene: TRBJ1-5

CDR3 protein: ASSATTGTPGGGTQY
V gene: TRBV28
CDR3 length: 15
J gene: TRBJ2-3

CDR3 protein: ASSGRDSSSYNSPLH
V gene: TRBV28
CDR3 length: 15
J gene: TRBJ1-6

CDR3 protein: ASSSKTGGRTEAF
V gene: TRBV5-4
CDR3 length: 13
J gene: TRBJ1-1

CDR3 protein: ASAQRGDTGELF
V gene: TRBV2
CDR3 length: 12
J gene: TRBJ2-2

CDR3 protein: ASSVRLVDEQF
V gene: TRBV6-1
CDR3 length: 11
J gene: TRBJ2-1

CDR3 protein: ASSRGQRGYT
V gene: TRBV28
CDR3 length: 10
J gene: TRBJ1-2

CDR3 protein: ASSPPAGLYEQY
V gene: TRBV7-9
CDR3 length: 12
J gene: TRBJ2-7

CDR3 protein: ASSPGTLGNTIY
V gene: TRBV6-5
CDR3 length: 12
J gene: TRBJ1-3

CDR3 protein: ASSLAGETQY
V gene: TRBV7-2
CDR3 length: 10
J gene: TRBJ2-5

CDR3 protein: ASGASARASAF
V gene: TRBV28
CDR3 length: 11
J gene: TRBJ1-1

CDR3 protein: ATCPGRGFTSGVYEQY
V gene: TRBV28
CDR3 length: 16
J gene: TRBJ2-7

CDR3 protein: AIRALAGATDTQY
V gene: TRBV10-3
CDR3 length: 13
J gene: TRBJ2-3

CDR3 protein: ASSVQESNQPQH
V gene: TRBV6-1
CDR3 length: 12
J gene: TRBJ1-5